This TCR beta chain was sequenced in a study of T cell responses to AZD1222 COVID-19 vaccine. Assay used: immunoSEQ multiplex PCR; TCRdb lists only in-frame clones, some missing. The sample lists 90,000 to 120,000 clones, about nine tenths occurring once. V shed 2 bases, J shed 6 bases, and the junction held 0 bases outside the gene matches. This CDR3 is built from 12 residues. CDR1 and CDR2 from the germline V gene are MNHNS and SASEGT. The rearrangement joins TRBV6-1 to TRBJ1-2; TRBD1 aligns across 7 bases. The clonotype was recovered from an adult in good health. The sequences come from peripheral blood, collected on day 0 of AZD1222 vaccination. CDR3 DNA: TGTGCCAGCAGTGAACAGGGGGATGGCTACACCTTC. Translating gives CASSEQGDGYTF.